Sequencing of this T cell receptor beta chain was carried out in a study of T-cell memory formation after mild COVID-19. Study results and limitations: Clones contracting day 15 to 85 were balanced CD4/CD8; later expanders leaned CD4+. Mainly in CM and EM were contracting CD4+ clones; CD8+ were in EMRA.

The CDR3 totals 14 residues. Germline V lookup: CDR1 SGHAT, CDR2 FQNNGV. Using its own MiXCR run on the 5' RACE reads, TCRdb lists one record per CDR3 protein. This table has around 340,000 distinct CDR3 sequences, about a sixth appearing once. A remark on this clonotype: Its target is unknown. Germline and junction disagree at one end, which may indicate a read error.

The TCR originated in a man between 18 and 29 years old who had mild COVID-19 (a few samples of this study predate the infection). Cell type and time point are not known. The chain joins TRBV11-2 to TRBJ1-3; D not resolved. The sequenced sample was PBMCs or a T cell subset sorted from them (not recorded which). CDR3 nucleotides: TGTGCCAGCAGCTGGGTGATCTCTGGAAACACCATATGTTTT. This translates into CASSWVISGNTICF.